These 6 T cell receptor beta chains were sequenced from one sample in a study of blood T cell repertoires in COVID-19. The repertoire was sequenced with immunoSEQ multiplex PCR; TCRdb's copy has only in-frame clones and lacks some. The data show 9,500 to 15,000 clones, around nine tenths seen once. Sequencing used peripheral blood. These receptors were obtained from a woman aged 70 to 79 with active COVID-19.

The genes are TRBV29-1 and TRBJ2-1, with 7 positions matching TRBD1. With V trimmed by 7 bases and J by 7 bases, 10 bases remained unmatched. Germline V gives CDR1 SQVTM, CDR2 ANQGSEA. The CDR3 loop spans 13 amino acids. The CDR3 loop is CSGLGGSTNEQFF. In DNA, the CDR3 is TGCAGCGGCCTAGGGGGCTCGACTAATGAGCAGTTCTTC.

This clone has just one count. This chain links TRBV19 with TRBJ1-5; 9 nucleotides match TRBD1. Germline V gives CDR1 LNHDA, CDR2 SQIVND (reference sequence). The CDR3 has 13 residues. J was trimmed by 7 bases and V by 6 bases; bases with no gene match: 4. The CDR3 spells CASSEDRGQPQHF. The CDR3 DNA is TGTGCCAGTAGCGAGGACAGGGGCCAGCCCCAGCATTTT.

The chain is built from TRBV11-2 and TRBJ2-1, with TRBD1 as a possible D gene (5 bases). Per germline, CDR1 SGHAT and CDR2 FQNNGV. V lost 5 bases and J 7 bases, leaving 15 bases between the germline ends. CDR3 length: 14 residues. The CDR3 protein is CASSLVQGQNEQFF. As DNA, the CDR3 is TGTGCCAGCAGCCTTGTGCAGGGTCAAAATGAGCAGTTCTTC.

V gene TRBV7-6 combines with J gene TRBJ2-1; tentative D call: TRBD2 (6 bases). The germline V gene has CDR1 SGHVS and CDR2 FNYEAQ. Trimming stripped 4 bases from V and 4 bases from J, with 14 bases between. The CDR3 runs to 15 residues. The CDR3 nucleotides are TGTGCCAGCAGCTCCCTGACCGGGACTTACAATGAGCAGTTCTTC. Residues: CASSSLTGTYNEQFF.

This clone was observed a few times. The chain employs TRBV9 and TRBJ2-3, with a possible D match to TRBD2 (5 bases). V shed 0 bases and J shed 2 bases, with 13 bases lying between them. The germline gives CDR1 SGDLS, CDR2 YYNGEE. The CDR3 covers 16 residues. The CDR3 DNA reads as TGTGCCAGCAGCGTAGTAGAGGGCGGTAACACAGATACGCAGTATTTT. It translates to CASSVVEGGNTDTQYF.

This chain connects TRBV5-1 to TRBJ2-2, with D possibly matching TRBD1 (6 bases). CDR1 and CDR2 (germline): SGHRS, YFSETQ. V was clipped by 6 bases and J by 4 bases, with 16 bases between them. The CDR3 is made up of 15 amino acids. The CDR3 is CASTPQGFGTGELFF. DNA of the CDR3: TGCGCCAGCACTCCCCAGGGGTTCGGCACCGGGGAGCTGTTTTTT.